The rows below give T cell receptor beta chains drawn from one sample of a study of T cells and Merkel cell carcinoma outcomes. TCRdb keeps only in-frame clones here, not all; method: immunoSEQ multiplex PCR. The sample records 3,100 or so clones, 75% to 80% being singletons. Sequencing input: tumor tissue from Merkel cell carcinoma. The receptors originated from a human donor with Merkel cell carcinoma. Both conserved end residues are part of each CDR3. D genes are given only for firm matches. Clone size, where shown, is once, few, many, or a class for clones that have expanded.

NA	TRBV6-1	NA	TRBJ2-3	CATSGVRGGRTQYF	TGTGCCACCAGTGGGGTCAGGGGGGGGAGGACGCAGTATTTT
few	TRBV5-4	NA	TRBJ2-5	CASSLKVEDQETQYF	TGTGCCAGCAGCTTGAAAGTTGAGGACCAAGAGACCCAGTACTTC
NA	TRBV11-3	NA	TRBJ2-7	CASSLGGRSDEQYF	TGTGCCAGCAGCTTAGGCGGCAGAAGCGACGAGCAGTACTTC
NA	TRBV18	NA	TRBJ2-5	CASSPPARETQYF	TGTGCCAGCTCACCCCCGGCCCGAGAGACCCAGTACTTC
few	TRBV7-8	TRBD1	TRBJ1-5	CASSRGDSHNQPQHF	TGTGCCAGCAGCAGAGGGGACAGCCACAATCAGCCCCAGCATTTT
NA	TRBV7-2	NA	TRBJ2-5	CASSLETQYF	TGTGCCAGCAGCTTAGAGACCCAGTACTTC
few	TRBV14	NA	TRBJ2-7	CASSQEYEQYF	TGTGCCAGCAGCCAAGAGTACGAGCAGTACTTC
NA	TRBV10-1	NA	TRBJ2-5	CASSEGSRGTQYF	TGCGCCAGCAGTGAAGGGAGCCGAGGGACCCAGTACTTC
NA	TRBV5-1	TRBD1	TRBJ2-2	CASSLGEQGRSLNTGELFF	TGCGCCAGCAGCTTGGGGGAACAGGGGCGTAGTTTAAACACCGGGGAGCTGTTTTTT
NA	TRBV11-2	NA	TRBJ1-1	CASSSSGWVNTEAFF	TGTGCCAGCAGCTCTTCAGGGTGGGTGAACACTGAAGCTTTCTTT
NA	TRBV7-2	NA	TRBJ1-1	CASSLAGPVTEAFF	TGTGCCAGCAGCTTAGCCGGCCCGGTGACTGAAGCTTTCTTT
NA	TRBV28	NA	TRBJ2-5	CASSFPGHPQGSETQYF	TGTGCCAGCAGTTTCCCCGGACACCCTCAGGGGTCGGAGACCCAGTACTTC
few	TRBV7-8	NA	TRBJ1-6	CASSLGLMESPLHF	TGTGCCAGCAGCTTAGGACTCATGGAATCACCCCTCCACTTT
NA	TRBV9	TRBD1	TRBJ1-1	CASSVQGGEAFF	TGTGCCAGCAGCGTCCAGGGGGGGGAAGCTTTCTTT
few	TRBV7-8	NA	TRBJ2-2	CASSFWQGSGELFF	TGTGCCAGCAGCTTTTGGCAGGGGTCCGGGGAGCTGTTTTTT
NA	TRBV19	NA	TRBJ2-3	CASSIAGRGGARDTQYF	TGTGCCAGTAGTATAGCTGGGAGAGGGGGGGCCAGAGATACGCAGTATTTT
NA	TRBV28	NA	TRBJ2-5	CASSLIYSETQYF	TGTGCCAGCAGTTTAATTTACTCTGAGACCCAGTACTTC
NA	TRBV6-1	NA	TRBJ1-1	CANSEAPQPGLQAFF	TGTGCCAACAGTGAAGCCCCTCAACCGGGGCTCCAAGCTTTCTTT